The source of this TCR beta chain is a study of blood T cell repertoires in COVID-19. Turning to the study itself: Acute and convalescent COVID-19 samples came from the United States, Italy and Spain. Sources were T cells, B-cell-depleted T cells, or PBMCs; the material itself was cDNA or gDNA.

Participants were placed into cohorts based on the clinical history they reported. V gave up 6 bases and J gave up 5 bases; unmatched junction bases: 3. The CDR3 is 13 amino acids. Data came from immunoSEQ multiplex PCR; TCRdb stores just in-frame clones and leaves some out. The profile shows hundreds of thousands of clones, 70% to 90% of them singletons. The specimen sequenced was PBMCs or T cells enriched from blood (not recorded which). The receptor was isolated from a middle-aged woman who had recovered from COVID-19. The chain combines TRBV12-3 or TRBV12-4 with TRBJ1-5, with 8 bases that match TRBD1. Here the CDR3 reads CASRGTGYQPQHF. The CDR3 nucleotides read TGTGCCAGCAGGGGGACAGGCTATCAGCCCCAGCATTTT.